This T cell receptor (beta chain) was retrieved from a study of identical twins. Study-level results: Reduced insertions were recorded for abundant cord blood beta clonotypes, with no such pattern in memory repertoires. Conclusions came from cross-sectional statistical analysis, not from following the same donors.

Each CDR3 protein is one row after TCRdb ran MiXCR on the 5' RACE reads. Of 640,000 or so distinct CDR3 sequences in the sample, around 5.7% were seen once. As regards this clonotype: The antigen remains undetermined.

The germline V gene encodes CDR1 SGHTA and CDR2 FQGTGA. This CDR3 has 18 amino acids. Trimming at V came to 3 bases and at J to 2 bases, leaving 10 bases not matched to a gene. Sequenced: naive T cells sorted from blood. The TCR was taken from a man between 18 and 29 years old in good health. The chain uses TRBV7-3 and TRBJ2-1; 10 positions match TRBD1. For the CDR3, the DNA is TGTGCCAGCAGCTTGACCGGGACAGGGGCAACGGCCTACAATGAGCAGTTCTTC. This translates into CASSLTGTGATAYNEQFF.